One sample yielded the 9 T cell receptor beta chains listed below, sequenced in a study of shared clonotypes between healthy human individuals. TCRdb's table, derived via immunoSEQ multiplex PCR, lists solely in-frame clones and lacks some. The repertoire includes approximately 620,000 clones, 97% of them detected once, and around 0.06% sits in the top ten. Sequenced input: naive CD4+ T cells sorted from blood. Subset: CD45RA+ positively selected. These receptors were obtained from a woman in her 30s in good health.

This chain joins TRBV27 and TRBJ2-3, with D possibly being TRBD2 (7 bases). Trimming took off 3 bases at V and 0 bases at J, with 16 bases between the two ends. From germline, CDR1 is MNHEY and CDR2 SMNVEV (reference sequence). The CDR3 length is 17 residues. CDR3 sequence (DNA): TGTGCCAGCAGTTTTCTAGGGGGAGGGCCCAGCACAGATACGCAGTATTTT. It encodes CASSFLGGGPSTDTQYF.

V gene TRBV18 combines with J gene TRBJ2-1; 10 bases map to TRBD2. CDR1 is KGHSH and CDR2 is LQKENI in the germline V gene. This CDR3 contains 21 residues. Trimming at V came to 6 bases and at J to 2 bases, leaving 22 bases not matched to a gene. CDR3 residues: CASSLDPRAGGPLKTYNEQFF. In DNA form, the CDR3 reads TGTGCCAGCTCTCTCGACCCGAGAGCGGGAGGGCCTTTGAAAACCTACAATGAGCAGTTCTTC.

The rearrangement links TRBV5-1 to TRBJ1-5; 8 bases line up with TRBD1. This CDR3 has 15 residues. Germline CDR1 and CDR2: SGHRS and YFSETQ. The J segment lost 3 bases and the V segment lost 0 bases, leaving 2 bases of the junction unmatched. The CDR3 DNA reads TGCGCCAGCAGCTTGGGGGACAGGAACAATCAGCCCCAGCATTTT. Encoded protein: CASSLGDRNNQPQHF.

In regard to this clone: One junction end does not reproduce the germline sequence, and a read error may be involved. The chain links TRBV27 to TRBJ2-3; no definite D call. This CDR3 has 16 amino acids. Germline CDR1 reads MNHEY; CDR2 reads SMNVEV (reference sequence). The DNA for the CDR3 is TGTGCCAGCAGTTTATCAAGCGCCACGAGCACAGATACGCAATATTTT. Encoded protein: CASSLSSATSTDTQYF.

This chain connects TRBV25-1 to TRBJ1-1; D unresolved. The V gene lost 6 bases and the J gene lost 9 bases, with 11 bases spanning the gap. This CDR3 comprises 11 residues. Per the germline V gene, CDR1 is MGHDK and CDR2 is SYGVNS. In DNA, the CDR3 is TGTGCCAGCAGCTACAGAGGAAAAGCTTTCTTT. This gives the protein CASSYRGKAFF.

This chain joins TRBV19 and TRBJ1-5; 7 nucleotides line up with TRBD1. The CDR3 runs to 16 residues. CDR1 and CDR2 (germline): LNHDA, SQIVND (reference sequence). After removal of 1 base from V and 7 bases from J, the junction contained 10 bases not matched to a gene. CDR3 DNA: TGTGCCAGTAGTATAGTTGCAGGGGGTGTCTCGCAGCCCCAGCATTTT. Its protein product is CASSIVAGGVSQPQHF.

V usage is TRBV5-4 and J usage is TRBJ2-2; the D is unclear. Germline values: CDR1 SGHNT, CDR2 YYREEE (reference sequence). The CDR3 is 14 residues long. Trimming pared 4 bases from V and 4 bases from J, leaving 11 bases between. The CDR3 region has the DNA TGTGCCAGCAGCCCCCGGGTAGCCACCGGGGAGCTGTTTTTT. Its protein is CASSPRVATGELFF.

J is TRBJ2-1 and V is TRBV2, with 13 bases fitting TRBD2. Germline values: CDR1 SNHLY, CDR2 FYNNEI. The CDR3 extends over 16 amino acids. V dropped 6 bases and J dropped 8; count of bases not matched to a gene: 10. The CDR3 nucleotides read TGTGCCAGCAGCCTGAGACTAGCGGGAGGTTCGGATGAGCAGTTCTTC. Protein product: CASSLRLAGGSDEQFF.

V and J are TRBV5-1 and TRBJ2-1; D tentatively fits TRBD1 or TRBD2 (5 bases each). Looked up from germline, CDR1 is SGHRS and CDR2 is YFSETQ. The CDR3 totals 18 residues. Between the trimmed V and J ends, which lost 3 bases and 8 bases, there was a span of 27 bases. Written as DNA, the CDR3 is TGCGCCAGCAGCTCTCCGGGGCCACTAAGTTTTAACAGTCATGAGCAGTTCTTC. Translation: CASSSPGPLSFNSHEQFF.